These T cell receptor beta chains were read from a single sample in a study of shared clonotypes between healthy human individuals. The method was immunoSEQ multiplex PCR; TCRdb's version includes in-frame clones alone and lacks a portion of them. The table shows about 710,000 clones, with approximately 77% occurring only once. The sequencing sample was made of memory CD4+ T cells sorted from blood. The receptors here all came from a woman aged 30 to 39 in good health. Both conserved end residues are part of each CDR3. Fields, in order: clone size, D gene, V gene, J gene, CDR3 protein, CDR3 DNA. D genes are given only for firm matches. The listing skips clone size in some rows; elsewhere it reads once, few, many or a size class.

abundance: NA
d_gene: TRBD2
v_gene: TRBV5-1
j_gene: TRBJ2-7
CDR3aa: CASSQSGEYEQYF
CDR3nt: TGCGCCAGCAGCCAGAGCGGGGAGTACGAGCAGTACTTC

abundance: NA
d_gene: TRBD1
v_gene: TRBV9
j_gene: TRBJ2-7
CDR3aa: CASSRDRPYEQYF
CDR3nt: TGTGCCAGCAGCAGGGACAGACCCTACGAGCAGTACTTC

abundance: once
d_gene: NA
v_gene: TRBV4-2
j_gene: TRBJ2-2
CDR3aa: CASSQEGSSNTGELFF
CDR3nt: TGTGCCAGCAGCCAAGAGGGCAGCTCGAACACCGGGGAGCTGTTTTTT

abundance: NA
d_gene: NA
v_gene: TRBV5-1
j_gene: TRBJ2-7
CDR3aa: CASSSQNYEQYF
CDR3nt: TGCGCCAGCAGTTCACAGAACTACGAGCAGTACTTC

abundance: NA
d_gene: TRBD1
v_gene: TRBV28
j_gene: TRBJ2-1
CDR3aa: CASEGQGAYNEQFF
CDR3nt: TGTGCCAGCGAGGGACAGGGGGCCTACAATGAGCAGTTCTTC

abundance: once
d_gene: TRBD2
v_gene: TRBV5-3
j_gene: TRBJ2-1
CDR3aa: CARSTETSRDEQFF
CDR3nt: TGTGCCAGAAGCACCGAGACTAGCAGGGATGAGCAGTTCTTC

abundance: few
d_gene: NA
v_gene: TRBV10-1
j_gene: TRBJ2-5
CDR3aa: CASSDGAKQETQYF
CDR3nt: TGCGCCAGCAGTGACGGGGCCAAGCAGGAGACCCAGTACTTC

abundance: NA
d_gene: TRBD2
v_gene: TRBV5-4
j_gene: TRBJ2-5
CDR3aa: CASSLAASGLQETQYF
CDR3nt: TGTGCCAGCAGCTTGGCGGCTAGCGGGTTACAAGAGACCCAGTACTTC

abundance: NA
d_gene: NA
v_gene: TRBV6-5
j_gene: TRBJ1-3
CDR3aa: CASSYVQGPRNTIYF
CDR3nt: TGTGCCAGCAGTTACGTTCAGGGGCCCCGAAACACCATATATTTT

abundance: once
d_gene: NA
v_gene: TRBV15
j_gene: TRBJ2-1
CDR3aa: CATSREGLPGDNEQFF
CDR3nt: TGTGCCACCAGCAGAGAAGGCCTGCCAGGGGACAATGAGCAGTTCTTC

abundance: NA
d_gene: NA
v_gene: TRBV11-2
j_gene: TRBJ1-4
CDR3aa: CASSPMGEKLFF
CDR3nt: TGTGCCAGCAGCCCCATGGGGGAAAAACTGTTTTTT

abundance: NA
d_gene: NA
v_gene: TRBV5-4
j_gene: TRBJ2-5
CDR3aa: CASSWDRDNQETQYF
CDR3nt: TGTGCCAGCAGCTGGGACCGGGATAACCAAGAGACCCAGTACTTC

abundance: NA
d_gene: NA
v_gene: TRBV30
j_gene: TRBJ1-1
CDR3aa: CAWTGGLNTEAFF
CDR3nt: TGTGCCTGGACTGGCGGGCTGAACACTGAAGCTTTCTTT

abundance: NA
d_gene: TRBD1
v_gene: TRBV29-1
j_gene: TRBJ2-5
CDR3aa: CSGTGQGRGETQYF
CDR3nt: TGCAGCGGAACGGGACAGGGGAGAGGAGAGACCCAGTACTTC

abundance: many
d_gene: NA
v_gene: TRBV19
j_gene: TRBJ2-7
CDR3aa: CASSLEGAGAANSYEQYF
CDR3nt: TGTGCCAGTAGTCTAGAAGGGGCAGGGGCGGCGAATTCCTACGAGCAGTACTTC

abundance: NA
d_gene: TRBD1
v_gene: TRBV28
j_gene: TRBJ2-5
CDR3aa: CASGQGAQETQYF
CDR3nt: TGTGCCAGCGGACAGGGGGCCCAAGAGACCCAGTACTTC

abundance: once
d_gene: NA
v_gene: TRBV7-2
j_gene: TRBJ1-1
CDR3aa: CASSLVGGAGTEAFF
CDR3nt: TGTGCCAGCAGCTTAGTGGGGGGCGCTGGCACTGAAGCTTTCTTT

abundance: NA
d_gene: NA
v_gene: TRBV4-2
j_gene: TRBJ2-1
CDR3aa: CASSQAGSNYNEQFF
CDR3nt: TGTGCCAGCAGCCAAGCGGGATCGAACTACAATGAGCAGTTCTTC

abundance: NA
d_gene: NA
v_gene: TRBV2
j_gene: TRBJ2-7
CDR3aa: CASSLTGSEQYF
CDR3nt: TGTGCCAGCAGTCTGACAGGATCCGAGCAGTACTTC

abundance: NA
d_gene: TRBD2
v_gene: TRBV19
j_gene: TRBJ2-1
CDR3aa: CASKIGGGPLNEQFF
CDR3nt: TGTGCCAGTAAAATTGGGGGAGGGCCCCTCAATGAGCAGTTCTTC

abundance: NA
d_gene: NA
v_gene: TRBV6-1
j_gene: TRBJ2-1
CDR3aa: CASSNYEQFF
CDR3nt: TGTGCCAGCAGCAACTATGAGCAGTTCTTC

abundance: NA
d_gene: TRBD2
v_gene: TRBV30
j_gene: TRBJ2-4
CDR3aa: CAWSGMIAGPKNIQYF
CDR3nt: TGTGCCTGGAGTGGGATGATAGCGGGACCCAAAAACATTCAGTACTTC

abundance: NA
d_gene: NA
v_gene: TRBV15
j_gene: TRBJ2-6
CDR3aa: CATSPQAASGANVLTF
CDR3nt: TGTGCCACCAGCCCCCAGGCAGCCTCTGGGGCCAACGTCCTGACTTTC

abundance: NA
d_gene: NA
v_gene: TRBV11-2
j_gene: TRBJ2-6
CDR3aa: CASSSPMGGANVLTF
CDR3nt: TGTGCCAGCAGTTCTCCCATGGGTGGGGCCAACGTCCTGACTTTC

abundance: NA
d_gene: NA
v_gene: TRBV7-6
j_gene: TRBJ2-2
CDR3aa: CASSSVRSNTGELFF
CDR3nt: TGTGCCAGCAGCTCAGTCCGGTCGAACACCGGGGAGCTGTTTTTT